By frequency, the clone carrying this TCR beta chain registers medium-sized. Antigen specificity is unknown. Germline-derived CDR1 and CDR2 are SEHNR and FQNEAQ (reference sequence). The CDR3 has 13 residues. The data originate from a study of CXCR3-negative and CXCR3-positive naive CD8 T cells. Findings and caveats of the study: With CXCR3 expression partially decreased after cryopreservation, most assays relied on fresh PBMCs. Similar TRBV-TRBJ gene usage was seen in naive CXCR3-negative and CXCR3-positive cells, but not in memory cells.

Carrying UMI labels, the TRB cDNA libraries were prepared through 5' RACE. TCRdb re-called the 5' RACE reads; one entry per CDR3 protein, DNA not given. The sample spans approximately 40,000 distinct CDR3 sequences; the ten largest clones claim approximately 15%. Sequencing was carried out using memory CD8+ T cells from blood. This TCR was sampled from a human donor in good health. Some clones in this sample may be carry-over from other donors' samples. V usage is TRBV7-9 and J usage is TRBJ1-2; with no DNA, the TCRdb D assignment of TRBD1 cannot be verified. The CDR3 sequence is CASSHRTELVLPF.